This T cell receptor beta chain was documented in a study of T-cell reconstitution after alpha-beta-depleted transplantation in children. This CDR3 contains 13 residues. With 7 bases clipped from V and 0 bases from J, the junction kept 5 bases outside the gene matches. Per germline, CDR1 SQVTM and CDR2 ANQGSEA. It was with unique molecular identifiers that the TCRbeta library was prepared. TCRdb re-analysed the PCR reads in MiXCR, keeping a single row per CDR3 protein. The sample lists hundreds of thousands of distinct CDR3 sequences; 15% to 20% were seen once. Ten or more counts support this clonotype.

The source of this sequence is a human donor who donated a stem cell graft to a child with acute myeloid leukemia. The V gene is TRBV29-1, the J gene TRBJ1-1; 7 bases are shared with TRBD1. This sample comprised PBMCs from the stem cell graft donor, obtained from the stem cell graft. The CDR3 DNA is TGCAGCGGGATGGGACAGTTGAACACTGAAGCTTTCTTT. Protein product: CSGMGQLNTEAFF. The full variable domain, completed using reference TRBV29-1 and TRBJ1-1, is SAVISQKPSRDICQRGTSLTIQCQVDSQVTMMFWYRQQPGQSLTLIATANQGSEATYESGFVIDKFPISRPNLTFSTLTVSNMSPEDSSIYLCSGMGQLNTEAFFGQGTRLTVV.